This T cell receptor beta chain was retrieved from a study of T cell changes during pregnancy in multiple sclerosis. Clones were read by immunoSEQ multiplex PCR, and TCRdb kept only the in-frame ones, dropping some. The sample consists of 36,000 or so clones, 88% of them appearing once. V gave up 6 bases and J gave up 7 bases; unmatched junction bases: 20. The CDR3 runs to 17 residues. From germline, CDR1 is SQVTM and CDR2 ANQGSEA. The chain employs TRBV29-1 and TRBJ2-7; 11 bases agree with TRBD2. The receptor was isolated from a female donor with multiple sclerosis, enrolled in a pregnancy study. Sequenced here: CD4+ T cells from peripheral blood mononuclear cells, sampled in the first trimester of pregnancy. The CDR3 coding sequence is TGCAGCGTCCGAGGGACATCGGGACTAGCGGTGGCGGGTGAGCAGTACTTC. It translates to CSVRGTSGLAVAGEQYF.